This entry is about one TCR beta chain. Antigen unknown. Germline assignment: CDR1 SNHLY and CDR2 FYNNEI. The V gene end was trimmed by 3 bases and the J gene end by 13 bases; junction bases not matched to a gene: 5. The CDR3 is made up of 12 amino acids. The entry originates in a study of cytomegalovirus exposure and HLA in healthy donors. Overall study results and limits: The classifier, whose performance was assessed in both the original and validation cohorts, reportedly diagnosed cytomegalovirus status with high specificity and sensitivity.

The PCR contained 60 Vbeta and 13 Jbeta primers. Sequenced by immunoSEQ multiplex PCR; TCRdb stores in-frame clones only, minus some. Of about 140,000 clones listed, about three quarters are singletons. Sequencing was done on a sample of PBMCs. This receptor was obtained from a male donor in good health and CMV-seropositive. This chain uses TRBV2 with TRBJ1-2, with 10 positions matching TRBD1. Here the CDR3 DNA reads TGTGCCAGCAGTGAGGGGACAGGGGTATGCACCTTC. This encodes CASSEGTGVCTF. The full variable domain, its missing parts supplied by reference TRBV2 and TRBJ1-2, is EPEVTQTPSHQVTQMGQEVILRCVPISNHLYFYWYRQILGQKVEFLVSFYNNEISEKSEIFDDQFSVERPDGSNFTLKIRSTKLEDSAMYFCASSEGTGVCTFGSGTRLTVV.